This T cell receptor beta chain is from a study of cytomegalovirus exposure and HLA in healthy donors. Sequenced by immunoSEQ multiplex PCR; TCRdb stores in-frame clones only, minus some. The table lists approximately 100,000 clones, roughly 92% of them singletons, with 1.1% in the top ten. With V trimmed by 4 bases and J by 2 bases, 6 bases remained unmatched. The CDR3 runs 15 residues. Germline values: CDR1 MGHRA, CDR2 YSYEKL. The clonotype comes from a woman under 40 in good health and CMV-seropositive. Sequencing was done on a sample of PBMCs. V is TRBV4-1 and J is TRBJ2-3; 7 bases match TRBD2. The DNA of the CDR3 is TGCGCCAGCAGCCTCGGTGGGACTATCACAGATACGCAGTATTTT. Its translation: CASSLGGTITDTQYF.